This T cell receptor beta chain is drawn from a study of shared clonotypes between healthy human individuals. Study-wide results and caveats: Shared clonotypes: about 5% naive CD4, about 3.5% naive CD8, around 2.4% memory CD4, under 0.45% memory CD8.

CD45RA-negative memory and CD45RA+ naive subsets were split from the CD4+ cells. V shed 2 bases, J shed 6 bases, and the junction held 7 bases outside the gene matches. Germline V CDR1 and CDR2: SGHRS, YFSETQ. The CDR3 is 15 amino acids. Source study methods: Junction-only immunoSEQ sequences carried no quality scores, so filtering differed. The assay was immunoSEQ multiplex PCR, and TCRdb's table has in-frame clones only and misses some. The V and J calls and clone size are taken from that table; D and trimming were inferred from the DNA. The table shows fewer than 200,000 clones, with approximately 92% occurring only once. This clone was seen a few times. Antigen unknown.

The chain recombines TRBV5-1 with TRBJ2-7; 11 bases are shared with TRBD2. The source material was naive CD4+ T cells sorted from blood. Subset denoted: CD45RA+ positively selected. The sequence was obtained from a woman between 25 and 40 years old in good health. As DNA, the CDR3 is TGCGCCAGCAGCTTAGTTCTAGCGGGAGGCGGCGAGCAGTACTTC. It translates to CASSLVLAGGGEQYF. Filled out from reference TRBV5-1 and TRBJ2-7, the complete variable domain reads KAGVTQTPRYLIKTRGQQVTLSCSPISGHRSVSWYQQTPGQGLQFLFEYFSETQRNKGNFPGRFSGRQFSNSRSEMNVSTLELGDSALYLCASSLVLAGGGEQYFGPGTRLTVT.